A single sample is the source of the 8 T cell receptor beta chains below, sequenced in a study of CD8 T cells in ankylosing spondylitis. TCRdb re-analysed the 5' RACE reads in MiXCR, keeping a single row per CDR3 protein. The table lists roughly 150,000 distinct CDR3 sequences, roughly 30% of them singletons, with 4.5% to 6% in the top ten. Material for sequencing was synovial fluid, either unsorted or a sorted T cell fraction (not recorded which). These receptors all come from a male donor with ankylosing spondylitis.

Many counts were recorded for this clonotype. DNA of the CDR3: TGCAGCGTTGTAGGGACAGGGGACTACGAGCAGTACTTC. It specifies CSVVGTGDYEQYF. The V and J genes are TRBV29-1 and TRBJ2-7; 10 bases are a match to TRBD1. The CDR3 loop spans 13 amino acids. Per the germline V gene, CDR1 is SQVTM and CDR2 is ANQGSEA. With V trimmed by 4 bases and J by 3 bases, 3 bases remained unmatched.

There are a few counts of this clonotype. The V gene is TRBV4-1, the J gene TRBJ1-3; 7 bases agree with TRBD1. The V gene end was trimmed by 2 bases and the J gene end by 0 bases; junction bases not matched to a gene: 4. The CDR3 is 16 amino acids. The germline CDR1 and CDR2 sequences are MGHRA and YSYEKL. The CDR3 coding sequence is TGCGCCAGCAGCCAACTAGGGACAGTCTCTGGAAACACCATATATTTT. Protein: CASSQLGTVSGNTIYF.

The chain links TRBV28 to TRBJ1-2; 7 bases are shared with TRBD1. The V gene end was trimmed by 5 bases and the J gene end by 4 bases; junction bases not matched to a gene: 7. CDR3 length equals 14 residues. CDR1 MDHEN and CDR2 SYDVKM come from the germline V gene. In nucleotides, the CDR3 is TGTGCCAGCAGTCCTGACAGGGAGGCCTATGGCTACACCTTC. Its protein is CASSPDREAYGYTF.

Relative to its sample, this clonotype is medium-sized. The gene calls are TRBV5-1 and TRBJ1-2; 12 bases align to TRBD1. The V gene's germline CDR1 is SGHRS and CDR2 YFSETQ. The CDR3 covers 15 residues. V was pared by 4 bases and J by 6 bases, with 7 bases of the junction left unmatched. CDR3 coding DNA: TGCGCCAGCAGCCGTACCGGGACAGGGGGCGATGGCTACACCTTC. Protein sequence: CASSRTGTGGDGYTF.

The chain combines TRBV5-1 with TRBJ2-5, with TRBD2 as a possible D gene (6 bases). The length of the CDR3 is 13 residues. Trimming cost V 4 bases and J 5 bases, with 12 bases left between them. CDR1 is SGHRS, CDR2 YFSETQ, per germline. In nucleotides, the CDR3 is TGCGCCAGCAGCATAACTAGCTATGAGACCCAGTACTTC. It codes for CASSITSYETQYF.

Many counts were recorded for this clonotype. This sequence joins TRBV3-1 and TRBJ1-5, with 7 bases matching TRBD1. With 7 bases clipped from V and 5 bases from J, the junction kept 5 bases outside the gene matches. Per germline, CDR1 LGHDT and CDR2 YNNKEL (reference sequence). This CDR3 has 13 residues. The CDR3 DNA reads TGTGCCAGCACAGGGGGACCGGATCAGCCCCAGCATTTT. As protein: CASTGGPDQPQHF.

This clonotype was observed a handful of times. The chain has TRBV11-1 and TRBJ2-4; maybe TRBD2 (7 bases). Germline CDR1 reads SGHAT; CDR2 reads FQDESV (reference sequence). The germline V and J ends were trimmed by 5 bases and 0 bases, with 11 bases remaining between them. The CDR3 totals 15 residues. CDR3 sequence: CASSPAGAAKNIQYF. The CDR3 region has the DNA TGTGCCAGCAGCCCGGCGGGGGCAGCCAAAAACATTCAGTACTTC.

The chain uses TRBV12-3 or TRBV12-4 and TRBJ1-3; D unclear. V was clipped by 0 bases and J by 8 bases, with 14 bases between them. CDR3 length equals 15 residues. Written as DNA, the CDR3 is TGTGCCAGCAGTTTAGCGCTAAGTGGTTTTGACACCATATATTTT. Residues: CASSLALSGFDTIYF.